The entry below gives a single T cell receptor (beta chain) sequence along with its context. The data derive from a study of shared clonotypes between healthy human individuals. CDR3 length: 18 amino acids. Trimming shortened V by 0 bases and J by 2 bases, and 18 bases separated the two germline ends. Germline V gene lookup returns CDR1 SGHDN and CDR2 FVKESK. Clones were sequenced by immunoSEQ multiplex PCR, and TCRdb holds only the in-frame ones, with some missing. The table shows over a million clones, with about 98.5% occurring only once. The chain employs TRBV14 and TRBJ2-3; D might be TRBD1 (5 bases). This receptor was identified in a man aged 25-45 years in good health. The source material was naive CD4+ T cells sorted from blood. Subset here: CD45RA+ positively selected. The CDR3 bases are TGTGCCAGCAGCCAAGATAGGGGCTCCATTCAGTTCACAGATACGCAGTATTTT. Translation: CASSQDRGSIQFTDTQYF.